Below are 22 T cell receptor beta chains sequenced from a single sample in a study of blood T cell repertoires in COVID-19. Sequenced by immunoSEQ multiplex PCR; TCRdb stores in-frame clones only, minus some. The table includes tens of thousands of clones, around 86% detected once. Sequencing input: peripheral blood. The receptors were sampled from a woman of 80 years or more with active or convalescent COVID-19.

The chain employs TRBV5-1 and TRBJ2-7; 8 nucleotides line up with TRBD1. Trimming removed 2 bases from V and 4 bases from J; junction bases left unmatched: 8. The V gene's germline CDR1 is SGHRS and CDR2 YFSETQ. The CDR3 loop spans 15 amino acids. In nucleotides, the CDR3 is TGCGCCAGCAGCTTCAACGGACAGGGATCATACGAGCAGTACTTC. Its protein is CASSFNGQGSYEQYF.

This clone was observed a handful of times. The chain links TRBV6-5 to TRBJ1-6; 9 nucleotides align to TRBD1. This CDR3 has 14 amino acids. The germline V gene encodes CDR1 MNHEY and CDR2 SVGAGI. With 5 bases clipped from V and 10 bases from J, the junction kept 6 bases outside the gene matches. The CDR3 loop reads CASSPGTGFSPLHF. The CDR3 DNA reads as TGTGCCAGCAGTCCCGGGACAGGGTTCTCACCCCTCCACTTT.

This sequence joins TRBV10-1 and TRBJ1-2; 8 bases are shared with TRBD1. CDR1 and CDR2 from the germline V gene are WNHNN and SYGVQD (reference sequence). With V trimmed by 6 bases and J by 6 bases, 12 bases remained unmatched. The CDR3 extends over 15 amino acids. The CDR3 loop is CASRLTGARVDGYTF. CDR3 sequence (DNA): TGCGCCAGCAGATTGACAGGGGCTCGGGTAGATGGCTACACCTTC.

CDR3 sequence: CAINPGTGSYNEQFF. The CDR3 coding sequence is TGTGCCATCAATCCCGGGACAGGGTCCTACAATGAGCAGTTCTTC. The chain carries TRBV10-3 and TRBJ2-1, with TRBD1 matching 9 bases. Germline V gives CDR1 ENHRY, CDR2 SYGVKD. This CDR3 is built from 15 residues. V lost 7 bases, J lost 1 base, and 5 bases stayed unmatched.

The chain recombines TRBV5-1 with TRBJ2-1, with 12 nucleotides matching TRBD2. The CDR3 spans 15 residues. Trimming took 7 bases from V and 7 from J; bases not matched to a gene: 9. CDR1 SGHRS and CDR2 YFSETQ come from the germline V gene. CDR3 nucleotide sequence: TGCGCCAGCCAGGACCTAGCGGGAGGGCCGAATGAGCAGTTCTTC. Translation gives CASQDLAGGPNEQFF. Using reference TRBV5-1 and TRBJ2-1 for the parts outside the CDR3, the full variable domain is KAGVTQTPRYLIKTRGQQVTLSCSPISGHRSVSWYQQTPGQGLQFLFEYFSETQRNKGNFPGRFSGRQFSNSRSEMNVSTLELGDSALYLCASQDLAGGPNEQFFGPGTRLTVL.

The chain uses TRBV5-1 and TRBJ1-1; 10 bases are a match to TRBD1. Trimming cost V 4 bases and J 4 bases; bases outside gene matches: 7. Per the germline V gene, CDR1 is SGHRS and CDR2 is YFSETQ. The CDR3 extends over 15 amino acids. CDR3 protein: CASSPRTGGSTEAFF. CDR3 DNA: TGCGCCAGCAGCCCCAGGACAGGGGGAAGCACTGAAGCTTTCTTT. Combining the CDR3 with reference TRBV5-1 and TRBJ1-1 gives the whole variable domain KAGVTQTPRYLIKTRGQQVTLSCSPISGHRSVSWYQQTPGQGLQFLFEYFSETQRNKGNFPGRFSGRQFSNSRSEMNVSTLELGDSALYLCASSPRTGGSTEAFFGQGTRLTVV.

This clone was picked up one time. The chain couples TRBV18 to TRBJ1-1, with D hard to call. CDR1 and CDR2 (germline): KGHSH, LQKENI. V lost 2 bases and J 6 bases, leaving 10 bases between the germline ends. There are 13 residues in the CDR3. CDR3 coding DNA: TGTGCCAGCTCACCAGATGCCGAGGCTGAAGCTTTCTTT. Protein product: CASSPDAEAEAFF. The complete variable domain, with remaining parts taken from reference TRBV18 and TRBJ1-1, reads NAGVMQNPRHLVRRRGQEARLRCSPMKGHSHVYWYRQLPEEGLKFMVYLQKENIIDESGMPKERFSAEFPKEGPSILRIQQVVRGDSAAYFCASSPDAEAEAFFGQGTRLTVV.

The J gene is TRBJ1-6, the V gene TRBV2, with a weak D call TRBD1 (6 bases). Trimming removed 2 bases at V and 4 bases at J, with 15 bases between. Germline CDR1 SNHLY, CDR2 FYNNEI. This CDR3 has 17 amino acids. CDR3 protein: CASSETGGPWYNSPLHF. The CDR3 DNA follows: TGTGCCAGCAGTGAAACGGGGGGCCCTTGGTATAATTCACCCCTCCACTTT. Based on the CDR3 plus reference TRBV2 and TRBJ1-6, the full variable domain is EPEVTQTPSHQVTQMGQEVILRCVPISNHLYFYWYRQILGQKVEFLVSFYNNEISEKSEIFDDQFSVERPDGSNFTLKIRSTKLEDSAMYFCASSETGGPWYNSPLHFGNGTRLTVT.

This chain uses TRBV19 with TRBJ2-1; 8 nucleotides match TRBD2. The CDR3 consists of 12 residues. Unmatched junction bases numbered 4, after V lost 6 bases and J lost 9 bases. Germline V gene data show CDR1 as LNHDA and CDR2 as SQIVND (reference sequence). The CDR3 here is CASSPGGGEQFF. The CDR3 bases are TGTGCCAGTAGCCCGGGGGGGGGTGAGCAGTTCTTC.

This clone appeared a single time. V usage is TRBV7-9 and J usage is TRBJ1-1; 7 nucleotides match TRBD1. The CDR3 runs to 12 residues. CDR1 and CDR2 from the germline V gene are SEHNR and FQNEAQ (reference sequence). V lost 3 bases to trimming and J lost 5 bases; unmatched junction nucleotides: 0. The CDR3 spells CASSLTGTEAFF. CDR3 coding DNA: TGTGCCAGCAGCTTGACAGGGACTGAAGCTTTCTTT.

The rearrangement joins TRBV5-6 to TRBJ1-2, with TRBD1 identical over 7 bases. CDR1 is SGHDT and CDR2 is YYEEEE in the germline V gene. This CDR3 comprises 14 residues. The trim removed 0 bases at V and 6 bases at J, leaving 5 bases unmatched. The DNA for the CDR3 is TGTGCCAGCAGCTTGGTTGGGACAGTTAATGGCTACACCTTC. This sequence encodes CASSLVGTVNGYTF.

The chain recombines TRBV6-2 or TRBV6-3 with TRBJ1-5; perhaps TRBD1 as D (5 bases). Germline V gene data show CDR1 as MNHEY and CDR2 as SVGEGT. V was trimmed by 5 bases and J by 7 bases, leaving 15 bases between them. The CDR3 sequence is 14 residues long. The CDR3, as DNA: TGTGCCAGCAGTATAGGAGGGGAGAACCAGCCCCAGCATTTT. Translation: CASSIGGENQPQHF.

The CDR3 loop reads CASSEGTGPGELFF. DNA for the CDR3: TGTGCCAGCAGTGAGGGGACAGGCCCCGGGGAGCTGTTTTTT. The rearrangement joins TRBV6-1 to TRBJ2-2, with TRBD1 identical over 8 bases. This CDR3 has 14 amino acids. Trimming at V came to 3 bases and at J to 6 bases, leaving 3 bases not matched to a gene. The germline V gene encodes CDR1 MNHNS and CDR2 SASEGT.

This chain uses TRBV15 with TRBJ1-1; D not certain. V was clipped by 1 base and J by 0 bases, with 12 bases between them. CDR1 and CDR2 (germline): LNHNV, YYDKDF (reference sequence). The CDR3 is made up of 16 amino acids. In DNA form, the CDR3 reads TGTGCCACCAGCAGAGGAAGGGAGGGAATGAACACTGAAGCTTTCTTT. Its protein product is CATSRGREGMNTEAFF.

The chain carries TRBV20-1 and TRBJ2-7, with D unclear. V dropped 0 bases and J dropped 6 bases, with 3 bases sitting between them. Germline lookup yields CDR1 DFQATT and CDR2 SNEGSKA (reference sequence). The CDR3 contains 10 residues. CDR3 sequence: CSARDGEQYF. CDR3 sequence (DNA): TGCAGTGCTAGAGACGGCGAGCAGTACTTC.

The rearrangement links TRBV24-1 to TRBJ2-7; 12 nucleotides agree with TRBD1. Germline CDR1 KGHDR, CDR2 SFDVKD. This CDR3 spans 14 amino acids. V dropped 6 bases and J dropped 6; count of bases not matched to a gene: 5. In DNA form, the CDR3 reads TGTGCCACCAGTTGGGGACAGGGGGCGAGCGAGCAGTACTTC. This sequence encodes CATSWGQGASEQYF.

The rearrangement links TRBV9 to TRBJ1-1, with a tentative D call TRBD1 (6 bases). Germline V CDR1 and CDR2: SGDLS, YYNGEE. This CDR3 has 14 residues. V was pared by 4 bases and J by 6 bases, with 16 bases between. The DNA for the CDR3 is TGTGCCAGCAGCCCCATGGACAGTGTTGCTGAAGCTTTCTTT. It specifies CASSPMDSVAEAFF.

J is TRBJ1-1 and V is TRBV7-3, with D possibly TRBD1 on 6 matching bases. Looked up from germline, CDR1 is SGHTA and CDR2 is FQGTGA. Trimming removed 5 bases from V and 2 bases from J, with 12 bases in between. CDR3 size: 14 residues. CDR3 nucleotides: TGTGCCAGCAGCCCACAGGGATTTAACACTGAAGCTTTCTTT. It specifies CASSPQGFNTEAFF.

J is TRBJ1-5 and V is TRBV2; TRBD1 matches 9 bases. With 9 bases clipped from V and 9 bases from J, the junction kept 9 bases outside the gene matches. CDR3 size: 13 residues. Germline values: CDR1 SNHLY, CDR2 FYNNEI. CDR3 coding DNA: TGTGCCAGTTCGACAGGGGGAAGGTGGCCCCAGCATTTT. Residues: CASSTGGRWPQHF. The full variable domain, rest sourced from reference TRBV2 and TRBJ1-5, is EPEVTQTPSHQVTQMGQEVILRCVPISNHLYFYWYRQILGQKVEFLVSFYNNEISEKSEIFDDQFSVERPDGSNFTLKIRSTKLEDSAMYFCASSTGGRWPQHFGDGTRLSIL.

This chain connects TRBV7-2 to TRBJ1-1; possibly TRBD1 for D (5 bases). CDR3 length: 14 residues. From germline, CDR1 is SGHTA and CDR2 FQGNSA. V dropped 0 bases and J dropped 2 bases, with 7 bases sitting between them. CDR3 sequence: CASSLARDNTEAFF. DNA of the CDR3: TGTGCCAGCAGCTTAGCGCGGGACAACACTGAAGCTTTCTTT. The variable domain in full, completed from reference TRBV7-2 and TRBJ1-1, reads GAGVSQSPSNKVTEKGKDVELRCDPISGHTALYWYRQSLGQGLEFLIYFQGNSAPDKSGLPSDRFSAERTGGSVSTLTIQRTQQEDSAVYLCASSLARDNTEAFFGQGTRLTVV.

This rearrangement joins TRBV10-3 to TRBJ2-6; no clear D. From germline, CDR1 is ENHRY and CDR2 SYGVKD. V gave up 4 bases and J gave up 2 bases, with 9 bases separating them. The CDR3 extends over 15 amino acids. CDR3 bases: TGTGCCATCAGTGCCTCCCCGGCTGGGGCCAACGTCCTGACTTTC. This codes for CAISASPAGANVLTF.

V usage is TRBV25-1 and J usage is TRBJ2-6; 10 bases line up with TRBD1. Germline V lookup: CDR1 MGHDK, CDR2 SYGVNS. The trim removed 5 bases at V and 0 bases at J, leaving 4 bases unmatched. This CDR3 has 17 amino acids. The CDR3 DNA reads as TGTGCCAGCAGTCGCCGGGACAGGGGCTCTGGGGCCAACGTCCTGACTTTC. Its protein is CASSRRDRGSGANVLTF.